Following are 8 T cell receptor beta chains from one sample sequenced in a study of human T cells and chemical hapten exposure (dated by TCRdb to the early 2020s). This specimen's time point label, per the study, means: patch test 3, about 24 weeks after DPC sensitization. The intended sense of this specimen's treatment or condition label: therapeutic diphenylcyclopropenone sensitization with weekly scalp DPC. Receptor libraries were prepared by RACE. Instrument on record: NextSeq 500. In-frame beta chains were kept once TCRdb had trimmed the public reads at Q25 with fastp and called clones with MiXCR. Each record represents a unique CDR3 protein, reported with the most common genes and DNA among its rows. Counted in this sample were roughly 64,000 distinct CDR3 sequences; around 10% of them appeared once. The ten largest clones represent roughly 2.3% of the sample. This sample comprised whole blood, obtained in connection with sensitization to the hapten diphenylcyclopropenone (DPC). These receptors all come from a woman in her twenties or thirties with alopecia areata. Some clones in this sample may be carry-over from other donors' samples.

This clonotype was seen ten or more times. In DNA, the CDR3 is TGTGCCAGCAGCCCCCTAGACAGGGGGCGAGGGGCCAACGTCCTGACTTTC. Amino acids: CASSPLDRGRGANVLTF. The chain links TRBV11-2 to TRBJ2-6, with 10 bases that match TRBD1. The V segment lost 5 bases and the J segment 4 bases; nucleotides outside the gene matches: 8. Germline CDR1 and CDR2: SGHAT and FQNNGV. This CDR3 contains 17 residues.

This clonotype was found many times. This rearrangement joins TRBV28 to TRBJ1-6, with TRBD1 matching over 7 bases. The CDR3 length is 16 residues. Trimming took 2 bases from V and 9 from J; bases not matched to a gene: 10. The V gene's germline CDR1 is MDHEN and CDR2 SYDVKM. CDR3: CASSLVLGGAFSPLHF. CDR3 DNA: TGTGCCAGCAGTTTAGTGCTAGGGGGCGCGTTTTCACCCCTCCACTTT.

This clonotype showed up many times. The chain joins TRBV4-3 to TRBJ1-5; D remains ambiguous. The germline CDR1 and CDR2 sequences are LGHNA and YSLEER. The CDR3 contains 13 residues. V gave up 0 bases and J gave up 7 bases, with 7 bases separating them. The CDR3 DNA sequence: TGCGCCAGCAGCCAAGATCGGGGACAGCCCCAGCATTTT. Translated, it gives CASSQDRGQPQHF.

This clonotype was seen only a few times. The chain's CDR3 is CASSMAFHNEQFF. The CDR3 coding sequence is TGTGCCAGTAGTATGGCCTTCCACAATGAGCAGTTCTTC. V and J are TRBV19 and TRBJ2-1; D remains ambiguous. The CDR3 is 13 residues long. V lost 3 bases and J 5 bases, leaving 8 bases between the germline ends. CDR1 LNHDA and CDR2 SQIVND come from the germline V gene (reference sequence).

This clonotype turned up a few times. CDR3 amino acids: CASSEGTGYGNTIYF. The CDR3 DNA follows: TGTGCCAGCAGCGAAGGGACCGGCTATGGAAACACCATATATTTT. The chain couples TRBV7-7 to TRBJ1-3; D may be TRBD1 (5 bases). This CDR3 is built from 15 residues. Germline V gives CDR1 SSHAT, CDR2 FNYEAQ (reference sequence). Deletions cut 5 bases from V and 3 bases from J, with 14 bases between.

In its sample, this clonotype was seen many times. This rearrangement joins TRBV30 to TRBJ1-5; unclear D gene. V shed 8 bases and J shed 4 bases, with 12 bases lying between them. The CDR3 runs 12 residues. Germline CDR1 reads GTSNPN; CDR2 reads SVGIG (reference sequence). The CDR3 DNA is TGTGCCCTCGTCCGGGGTAATCAGCCCCAGCATTTT. This translates into CALVRGNQPQHF.

A few counts support this clonotype. V and J are TRBV20-1 and TRBJ1-4; D is unclear. This CDR3 region has 15 residues. The germline V gene encodes CDR1 DFQATT and CDR2 SNEGSKA (reference sequence). Trimming took off 0 bases at V and 6 bases at J, with 14 bases between the two ends. The CDR3 coding sequence is TGCAGTGCTAGAGATCATCGGGCCGGGGATGAAAAACTGTTTTTT. It codes for CSARDHRAGDEKLFF.

The rearrangement joins TRBV9 to TRBJ1-5; TRBD1 might be the D (5 bases). The CDR3 runs to 13 residues. Germline V gene sequence: CDR1 SGDLS, CDR2 YYNGEE. Between the trimmed V and J ends, which lost 4 bases and 4 bases, there was a span of 9 bases. CDR3 coding DNA: TGTGCCAGCAGCTCAGGGCTAAATCAGCCCCAGCATTTT. This gives the protein CASSSGLNQPQHF.